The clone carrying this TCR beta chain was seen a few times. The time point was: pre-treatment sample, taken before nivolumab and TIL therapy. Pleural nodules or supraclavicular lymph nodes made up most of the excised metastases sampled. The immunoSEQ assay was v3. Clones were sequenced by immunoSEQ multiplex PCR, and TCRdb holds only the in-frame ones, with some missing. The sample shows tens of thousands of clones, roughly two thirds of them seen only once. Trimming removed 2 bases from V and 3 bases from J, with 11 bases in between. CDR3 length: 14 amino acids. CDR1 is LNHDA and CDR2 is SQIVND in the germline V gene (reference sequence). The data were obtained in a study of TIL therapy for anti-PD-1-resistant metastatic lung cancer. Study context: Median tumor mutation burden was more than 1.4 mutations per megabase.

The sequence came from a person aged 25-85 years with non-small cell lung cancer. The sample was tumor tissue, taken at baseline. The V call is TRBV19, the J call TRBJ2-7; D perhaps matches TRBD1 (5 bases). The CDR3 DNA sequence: TGTGCCAGTAGTATACTTCCAGGGTACTACGAGCAGTACTTC. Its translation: CASSILPGYYEQYF.